This TCR beta chain was sequenced during a study of OX40 agonist ivuxolimab in advanced cancers. For the study at large: Dosing consisted of intravenous ivuxolimab at 0.01 to 10 mg/kg every 2 weeks. Each dose-escalation patient presented with hepatocellular carcinoma, melanoma, renal cell or head and neck cancer.

Only in-frame clones appear in the TCRdb table, and some are missing; sequencing was by immunoSEQ multiplex PCR. The profile shows fewer than 80,000 clones, around 85% of them singletons. The CDR3 spans 14 residues. With 8 bases clipped from V and 2 bases from J, the junction kept 5 bases outside the gene matches. From germline, CDR1 is SGHTA and CDR2 FQGNSA. General study findings and limits: Among patients with partial responses at 0.1-3.0 mg/kg, clonal expansion was among the lowest. Low normalized T-cell clonal expansion also characterized some of the nonresponders.

With regard to this clone: Its matching antigen is unknown. Other DNA variants within this sample encode the same CDR3.

The specimen was CD4+ or CD8+ T cells sorted from blood, collected in a trial of the OX40 agonist ivuxolimab. This receptor was taken from an adult with an advanced solid tumor such as melanoma, head and neck, liver or kidney cancer. The chain combines TRBV7-2 with TRBJ2-2; 7 bases are shared with TRBD2. CDR3 sequence: CASARDYNTGELFF. The CDR3 DNA reads as TGTGCCAGCGCTCGGGACTATAACACCGGGGAGCTGTTTTTT.